The next 9 T cell receptor beta chains were all read from a single sample in a study of B cell selection in AIRE deficiency. The sorted conventional CD4 T cells were gated as CD4+CD127+. The table came from immunoSEQ multiplex PCR; TCRdb's copy has only in-frame clones and leaves some out. In the table there are fewer than 30,000 clones, approximately 96% of which are singletons. Sequenced input: conventional CD4+ T cells sorted from PBMCs. These receptors were obtained from a human donor with AIRE deficiency.

This chain connects TRBV19 to TRBJ2-2; TRBD1 agrees at 9 bases. J gave up 0 bases and V 2 bases, and 1 base lay outside the gene matches. The germline gives CDR1 LNHDA, CDR2 SQIVND (reference sequence). The CDR3 has 16 residues. This chain's CDR3 is CASSIHRGPNTGELFF. The CDR3 DNA follows: TGTGCCAGTAGTATACACAGGGGGCCGAACACCGGGGAGCTGTTTTTT.

The V and J genes are TRBV5-6 and TRBJ1-2; no definite D call. The CDR3 is 14 amino acids. Trimming took off 4 bases at V and 4 bases at J, with 14 bases between the two ends. CDR1 is SGHDT, CDR2 YYEEEE, per germline. The CDR3 sequence is CASSQRVRSYGYTF. For the CDR3, the DNA is TGTGCCAGCAGCCAAAGGGTCAGATCCTATGGCTACACCTTC. Supplemented by reference TRBV5-6 and TRBJ1-2, the full variable domain reads DAGVTQSPTHLIKTRGQQVTLRCSPKSGHDTVSWYQQALGQGPQFIFQYYEEEERQRGNFPDRFSGHQFPNYSSELNVNALLLGDSALYLCASSQRVRSYGYTFGSGTRLTVV.

This chain links TRBV4-1 with TRBJ1-1; D unresolved. Trimming left V 1 base short and J 0 bases short, with 12 bases between. The CDR3 length is 16 residues. CDR1 and CDR2 from the germline V gene are MGHRA and YSYEKL. This CDR3 reads CASSQGRAGLNTEAFF. The CDR3 DNA sequence: TGCGCCAGCAGCCAAGGGAGGGCAGGATTGAACACTGAAGCTTTCTTT.

The chain is built from TRBV30 and TRBJ2-3; TRBD2 matches at 7 bases. Losses at the gene ends were 1 base for V and 3 bases for J; bases not matched to a gene: 7. Germline V gives CDR1 GTSNPN, CDR2 SVGIG (reference sequence). The length of the CDR3 is 15 residues. In DNA, the CDR3 is TGTGCCTGGAGTGCGGCGGGAGAGGGGACAGATACGCAGTATTTT. Translating it yields CAWSAAGEGTDTQYF.

The chain carries TRBV7-2 and TRBJ2-2; D is perhaps TRBD1 or TRBD2 (5 bases each). The ends were cut back, 6 bases at V and 6 bases at J, with 8 bases in the middle. The CDR3 extends over 12 amino acids. Germline V lookup: CDR1 SGHTA, CDR2 FQGNSA. The CDR3 spells CASRGDAGELFF. The CDR3 DNA follows: TGTGCCAGCAGGGGGGACGCCGGGGAGCTGTTTTTT. Supplemented by reference TRBV7-2 and TRBJ2-2, the full variable domain reads GAGVSQSPSNKVTEKGKDVELRCDPISGHTALYWYRQSLGQGLEFLIYFQGNSAPDKSGLPSDRFSAERTGGSVSTLTIQRTQQEDSAVYLCASRGDAGELFFGEGSRLTVL.

This chain uses TRBV5-6 with TRBJ1-2, with 7 bases that match TRBD1. The length of the CDR3 is 15 residues. Germline assignment: CDR1 SGHDT and CDR2 YYEEEE. With V trimmed by 4 bases and J by 4 bases, 10 bases remained unmatched. In DNA form, the CDR3 reads TGTGCCAGCAGCCCCCCCGGACAGGACGCCTATGGCTACACCTTC. As protein: CASSPPGQDAYGYTF.

The chain has TRBV28 and TRBJ2-1; TRBD1 matches at 9 bases. The J segment lost 10 bases and the V segment lost 5 bases, leaving 12 bases of the junction unmatched. The germline V gene has CDR1 MDHEN and CDR2 SYDVKM. The CDR3 consists of 15 residues. CDR3: CASSLPGQGIEEQFF. The CDR3 DNA sequence: TGTGCCAGCAGTCTCCCGGGACAGGGTATCGAGGAGCAGTTCTTC.

The chain carries TRBV6-5 and TRBJ2-7; weak D call: TRBD1 (6 bases). Trimming stripped 5 bases from V and 7 bases from J, with 9 bases between. The CDR3 is made up of 11 amino acids. Germline V gives CDR1 MNHEY, CDR2 SVGAGI. The CDR3 DNA reads TGTGCCAGCAGTAACCAGGGGGAGCAGTACTTC. Amino acid sequence: CASSNQGEQYF.

The V and J genes are TRBV6-5 and TRBJ2-2, with TRBD1 identical over 9 bases. This CDR3 region has 14 residues. Germline V gene data show CDR1 as MNHEY and CDR2 as SVGAGI. With 6 bases clipped from V and 4 bases from J, the junction kept 3 bases outside the gene matches. CDR3 in DNA: TGTGCCAGCAGAAGGACAGGGGTCACCGGGGAGCTGTTTTTT. Translation: CASRRTGVTGELFF.